The 8 T cell receptor beta chains below were found in one sample sequenced in a study of cytomegalovirus exposure and HLA in healthy donors. PCR employed 60 Vbeta and 13 Jbeta primers. The data were produced by immunoSEQ multiplex PCR, yet TCRdb's version contains in-frame clones alone and is incomplete. The repertoire includes some 120,000 clones, about three quarters of them detected once, and 1% sits in the top ten. The sample consisted of PBMCs. The receptor source for this set is a human donor in good health.

This clone was detected a few times. The rearrangement joins TRBV10-3 to TRBJ2-7, with 8 bases fitting TRBD2. Germline V gene data show CDR1 as ENHRY and CDR2 as SYGVKD. The CDR3 contains 15 residues. With 1 base clipped from V and 5 bases from J, the junction kept 7 bases outside the gene matches. Here the CDR3 reads CAISELTSGNHEQYF. CDR3 coding DNA: TGTGCCATCAGTGAGTTAACTAGCGGAAATCACGAGCAGTACTTC.

CDR3: CASSLWGEANTEAFF. The CDR3 nucleotides read TGTGCCAGCAGCTTATGGGGCGAGGCGAACACTGAAGCTTTCTTT. The chain links TRBV7-2 to TRBJ1-1; a weak D match, TRBD1 (5 bases). V was trimmed by 2 bases and J by 1 base, leaving 11 bases between them. The CDR3 loop spans 15 amino acids. CDR1 SGHTA and CDR2 FQGNSA come from the germline V gene.

The V call is TRBV5-5, the J call TRBJ1-5; 9 nucleotides line up with TRBD1. V gave up 4 bases and J gave up 1 base; unmatched junction bases: 3. The CDR3 is 15 amino acids. Germline CDR1 and CDR2: SGHKS and YYEKEE (reference sequence). The CDR3 reads CASSPGTGSNQPQHF. The CDR3 nucleotides are TGTGCCAGCAGCCCCGGGACAGGGAGCAATCAGCCCCAGCATTTT. Drawing the rest from reference TRBV5-5 and TRBJ1-5, the complete variable domain is DAGVTQSPTHLIKTRGQQVTLRCSPISGHKSVSWYQQVLGQGPQFIFQYYEKEERGRGNFPDRFSARQFPNYSSELNVNALLLGDSALYLCASSPGTGSNQPQHFGDGTRLSIL.

This clone came up once. The rearrangement joins TRBV18 to TRBJ1-1; no reliable D call. The V end was cut by 0 bases, the J end by 3 bases, with 11 bases between. The CDR3 runs 15 residues. CDR1 and CDR2 from the germline V gene are KGHSH and LQKENI. The CDR3 is CASSPPSLSHTEAFF. The CDR3 region has the DNA TGTGCCAGCTCACCACCGAGCTTGAGTCACACTGAAGCTTTCTTT.

As concerns this clone: The germline gene is not matched at one end of the junction; a read error may be the cause. The rearrangement joins TRBV7-7 to TRBJ2-5, with D possibly TRBD2 on 6 matching bases. Germline V gives CDR1 SSHAT, CDR2 FNYEAQ (reference sequence). The CDR3 sequence is 15 residues long. CDR3 in amino acids: CASSPGTGDEETQYF. Here the CDR3 DNA reads TGTGCTAGCAGCCCGGGGACGGGGGACGAAGAGACCCAGTACTTC.

This clone was seen more than once but under ten times. The V call is TRBV29-1, the J call TRBJ1-5; TRBD1 aligns across 10 bases. The CDR3 totals 13 residues. V lost 6 bases, J lost 6 bases, and 5 bases stayed unmatched. Per germline, CDR1 SQVTM and CDR2 ANQGSEA. DNA for the CDR3: TGCAGCGTGAGGGACAGGGGCAGTCAGCCCCAGCATTTT. The encoded protein is CSVRDRGSQPQHF.

The chain recombines TRBV28 with TRBJ2-4; D may be TRBD2 (6 bases). The CDR3 contains 14 residues. V was cut by 5 bases and J by 0 bases, with 8 bases left in between. From germline, CDR1 is MDHEN and CDR2 SYDVKM. CDR3 in DNA: TGTGCCAGCAGTCCGGGACTAGCCAAAAACATTCAGTACTTC. This translates into CASSPGLAKNIQYF.

The rearrangement uses TRBV4-1 and TRBJ2-7; 10 bases fit TRBD1. Germline assignment: CDR1 MGHRA and CDR2 YSYEKL. The CDR3 has 16 amino acids. The junction had 8 bases not matched to a gene; V was cut back by 1 base and J by 5 bases. The CDR3 here is CASSQVPGTGDHEQYF. CDR3 DNA: TGCGCCAGCAGCCAAGTCCCCGGGACAGGGGATCACGAGCAGTACTTC.